These 21 T cell receptor beta chains came from one sample sequenced in a study of blood T cells in healthy people across ages. A second about 6 to 12 cycle PCR used barcoded and J-beta primers. Via MiXCR, TCRdb re-called the 5' RACE reads, giving one row per CDR3 protein. The table shows about 1.6 million distinct CDR3 sequences, with roughly a third occurring only once. Sequenced material: blood. Receptors were obtained from a woman aged 30 to 39 in good health.

This chain links TRBV2 with TRBJ2-7; tentatively, D is TRBD1 or TRBD2 (5 bases each). The DNA end is more similar to TRBJ2-5, so the J call may be wrong. Looked up from germline, CDR1 is SNHLY and CDR2 is FYNNEI. This CDR3 is 14 amino acids long. As DNA, the CDR3 is TGTGCCAGCAGTTGGGACCGGGTGGGAGAGACCCAGTACTTC. This translates into CASSWDRVGETQYF.

The V and J genes are TRBV7-9 and TRBJ2-6; D remains ambiguous. Germline V gives CDR1 SEHNR, CDR2 FQNEAQ (reference sequence). V dropped 7 bases and J dropped 4 bases, with 14 bases sitting between them. The CDR3 is made up of 15 amino acids. The CDR3: CASTAIPPGANVLTF. The CDR3 DNA reads TGTGCCAGCACCGCTATCCCCCCCGGGGCCAACGTCCTGACTTTC.

The chain is built from TRBV18 and TRBJ1-5; tentatively, D is TRBD1 (5 bases). The length of the CDR3 is 15 residues. Germline V gene lookup returns CDR1 KGHSH and CDR2 LQKENI. Trimming removed 2 bases at V and 3 bases at J, with 11 bases between. CDR3 nucleotides: TGTGCCAGCTCACCAGGTCCGGGACTCAATCAGCCCCAGCATTTT. This encodes CASSPGPGLNQPQHF.

V usage is TRBV5-5 and J usage is TRBJ2-5, with 8 bases that match TRBD2. Per the germline V gene, CDR1 is SGHKS and CDR2 is YYEKEE (reference sequence). V lost 0 bases and J lost 4; bases outside the gene matches: 14. This CDR3 has 18 residues. CDR3 loop: CASSLERTSSGIRETQYF. The CDR3 DNA is TGTGCCAGCAGCTTGGAGAGGACTAGCAGCGGGATAAGAGAGACCCAGTACTTC.

On this clonotype itself: Possible read error: a much larger clone is one base away. J is TRBJ2-7 and V is TRBV29-1; TRBD1 matches at 8 bases. Looked up from germline, CDR1 is SQVTM and CDR2 is ANQGSEA. The CDR3 length is 17 residues. V gave up 2 bases and J gave up 2 bases; unmatched junction bases: 14. The CDR3 is CSVEWISRDRSPYEQYF. CDR3 bases: TGCAGCGTTGAATGGATCAGCCGGGACAGGAGCCCCTACGAGCAGTACTTC.

The V call is TRBV10-3, the J call TRBJ2-1; no reliable D call. Looked up from germline, CDR1 is ENHRY and CDR2 is SYGVKD. Trimming pared 4 bases from V and 8 bases from J, leaving 12 bases between. CDR3 size: 13 residues. The CDR3 reads CAISGQLADEQFF. CDR3 DNA: TGTGCCATCAGTGGTCAACTGGCGGATGAGCAGTTCTTC.

This clonotype was detected a few times. The rearrangement links TRBV9 to TRBJ2-1, with D possibly being TRBD1 (6 bases). The CDR3 is 14 residues long. The germline V gene has CDR1 SGDLS and CDR2 YYNGEE. V lost 0 bases, J lost 8 bases, and 12 bases lay in between. This CDR3 is CASSVVQGSDEQFF. For the CDR3, the DNA is TGTGCCAGCAGCGTAGTCCAGGGGAGCGATGAGCAGTTCTTC.

The V call is TRBV9, the J call TRBJ1-5, with unresolved D. The length of the CDR3 is 15 residues. Germline CDR1 SGDLS, CDR2 YYNGEE. V lost 7 bases and J 2 bases, leaving 16 bases between the germline ends. The CDR3 spells CASGQGGGGNQPQHF. CDR3 nucleotides: TGTGCCAGCGGCCAAGGAGGAGGAGGCAATCAGCCCCAGCATTTT.

A few counts support this clonotype. The gene calls are TRBV20-1 and TRBJ1-5; unclear D gene. The V gene lost 3 bases and the J gene lost 5 bases, with 14 bases spanning the gap. The CDR3 length is 14 residues. CDR1 and CDR2 from the germline V gene are DFQATT and SNEGSKA (reference sequence). The CDR3 protein is CSASARGFDQPQHF. CDR3 bases: TGCAGTGCTAGTGCGAGAGGGTTTGATCAGCCCCAGCATTTT.

In the case of this clonotype: One end of the junction fails to match germline, which may point to a read error. The chain combines TRBV3-1 with TRBJ2-7, with a weak D call TRBD1 (5 bases). Germline-derived CDR1 and CDR2 are LGHDT and YNNKEL (reference sequence). The length of the CDR3 is 15 residues. CDR3 in DNA: TGTGCCAGCATCCAAAGACAGTCGAGCTCCTACGAGCAGTACTTC. As protein: CASIQRQSSSYEQYF.

The V and J genes are TRBV10-3 and TRBJ1-5, with D possibly TRBD1 on 6 matching bases. V was shortened by 3 bases and J by 2 bases, with 14 bases between the two germline ends. The CDR3 consists of 16 residues. Looked up from germline, CDR1 is ENHRY and CDR2 is SYGVKD. Here the CDR3 reads CAISDSTGTRNQPQHF. CDR3 nucleotides: TGTGCCATCAGTGACTCTACAGGGACGCGCAATCAGCCCCAGCATTTT.

This clonotype turned up a few times. J is TRBJ2-7 and V is TRBV18; D is uncertain. This CDR3 has 13 amino acids. Germline values: CDR1 KGHSH, CDR2 LQKENI. V was cut by 3 bases and J by 1 base, with 7 bases left in between. As DNA, the CDR3 is TGTGCCAGCTCACCTCTCGTATCCTACGAGCAGTACTTC. It encodes CASSPLVSYEQYF.

The chain uses TRBV14 and TRBJ2-1; weak D call: TRBD1 (6 bases). V was pared by 6 bases and J by 10 bases, with 16 bases between. The germline gives CDR1 SGHDN, CDR2 FVKESK. CDR3 size: 13 residues. DNA for the CDR3: TGTGCCAGCAGTAACTCCGGGACATGGGAGCAGTTCTTC. It specifies CASSNSGTWEQFF.

This clonotype has just a few counts. The genes are TRBV9 and TRBJ2-3; 7 nucleotides line up with TRBD1. Germline lookup yields CDR1 SGDLS and CDR2 YYNGEE. This CDR3 has 15 residues. J lost 2 bases, V lost 5 bases, and 8 bases had no gene match. CDR3 sequence: CASSPGGDFTDTQYF. CDR3 in DNA: TGTGCCAGCAGTCCAGGGGGAGATTTCACAGATACGCAGTATTTT.

This clonotype has just a few counts. The chain is built from TRBV9 and TRBJ1-2; no clear D gene. CDR3 length: 12 amino acids. Germline values: CDR1 SGDLS, CDR2 YYNGEE. V lost 1 base and J 8 bases, leaving 9 bases between the germline ends. The CDR3 coding sequence is TGTGCCAGCAGCGTAAATATGGGAGGCTACACCTTC. Its translation is CASSVNMGGYTF.

This clonotype was detected a few times. The rearrangement joins TRBV3-1 to TRBJ2-2, with D perhaps TRBD2 (6 bases). This CDR3 comprises 17 residues. Germline V gene data show CDR1 as LGHDT and CDR2 as YNNKEL (reference sequence). V lost 0 bases, J lost 4 bases, and 15 bases lay in between. The chain's CDR3 is CASSQDRTGVRTGELFF. In nucleotides, the CDR3 is TGTGCCAGCAGCCAAGATAGAACGGGAGTTCGCACCGGGGAGCTGTTTTTT.

This chain uses TRBV10-2 with TRBJ2-7; weak D call: TRBD2 (5 bases). CDR3 length: 13 amino acids. Trimming pared 7 bases from V and 6 bases from J, leaving 16 bases between. CDR1 is WSHSY, CDR2 SAAADI, per germline. The CDR3 protein is CASNREGLSEQYF. In DNA form, the CDR3 reads TGCGCCAGCAACCGCGAGGGTCTTTCCGAGCAGTACTTC.

The chain combines TRBV20-1 with TRBJ1-2, with no clear D. The germline V gene has CDR1 DFQATT and CDR2 SNEGSKA (reference sequence). There are 13 residues in the CDR3. V was cut by 8 bases and J by 6 bases, with 19 bases left in between. CDR3 bases: TGCAGTCATCTTACCGGCAGGCCTGATGGCTACACCTTC. Protein sequence: CSHLTGRPDGYTF.

The chain recombines TRBV5-1 with TRBJ1-1, with D perhaps TRBD1 (5 bases). This CDR3 spans 11 amino acids. The germline CDR1 and CDR2 sequences are SGHRS and YFSETQ. V was clipped by 1 base and J by 11 bases, with 9 bases between them. The CDR3 region is CASSLQGYAFF. The CDR3 DNA sequence: TGCGCCAGCAGCTTGCAGGGTTACGCTTTCTTT.

With regard to this clonotype: The germline gene is not matched at one end of the junction; a read error may be the cause. This chain joins TRBV3-1 and TRBJ1-5, with 7 bases lining up with TRBD1. Germline V lookup: CDR1 LGHDT, CDR2 YNNKEL (reference sequence). The CDR3 contains 14 residues. In DNA, the CDR3 is TGTGCCGGCAGCCAGACAGGGAGCAATCAGCCCCAGCATTTT. This sequence encodes CAGSQTGSNQPQHF.

The V gene is TRBV2, the J gene TRBJ2-1; 11 bases are shared with TRBD1. Germline V lookup: CDR1 SNHLY, CDR2 FYNNEI. There are 14 residues in the CDR3. The V segment lost 6 bases and the J segment 7 bases; nucleotides outside the gene matches: 5. The CDR3 here is CASSLDRGQNEQFF. CDR3 DNA: TGTGCCAGCAGCCTGGACAGGGGGCAAAATGAGCAGTTCTTC.